This passage covers 25 T cell receptor beta chains from one sample sequenced in a study of human T cells and chemical hapten exposure. One entry per CDR3 protein results from TCRdb running MiXCR on the RACE reads. The repertoire holds about 120,000 distinct CDR3 sequences, approximately 15% seen once, with 0.7% to 0.95% in the top ten. Time point in this sample: patch test 1, 2 weeks after DPC sensitization. The treatment: therapeutic diphenylcyclopropenone sensitization with weekly scalp DPC. Here the sequenced sample was whole blood, taken in connection with sensitization to the hapten diphenylcyclopropenone (DPC). These receptor sequences come from a man aged 18 to 30 with alopecia areata. Some clones in this sample may be carry-over from other donors' samples.

The V gene is TRBV5-1, the J gene TRBJ1-6, with D tentatively TRBD1 (5 bases). Deletions cut 2 bases from V and 8 bases from J, with 14 bases between. Germline V gene sequence: CDR1 SGHRS, CDR2 YFSETQ. The CDR3 covers 15 residues. This chain's CDR3 is CASSLSTGHYSPLHF. The CDR3 DNA reads as TGCGCCAGCAGCTTAAGTACAGGACACTATTCACCCCTCCACTTT. The complete variable domain, with remaining parts taken from reference TRBV5-1 and TRBJ1-6, reads KAGVTQTPRYLIKTRGQQVTLSCSPISGHRSVSWYQQTPGQGLQFLFEYFSETQRNKGNFPGRFSGRQFSNSRSEMNVSTLELGDSALYLCASSLSTGHYSPLHFGNGTRLTVT.

The sample holds a few counts of this clonotype. The J gene is TRBJ2-2, the V gene TRBV7-9, with D unclear. The germline V gene encodes CDR1 SEHNR and CDR2 FQNEAQ (reference sequence). V was shortened by 6 bases and J by 0 bases, with 8 bases between the two germline ends. This CDR3 has 14 amino acids. The chain's CDR3 is CASRWGSNTGELFF. In DNA form, the CDR3 reads TGTGCCAGCAGGTGGGGTTCGAACACCGGGGAGCTGTTTTTT.

This sequence joins TRBV27 and TRBJ1-5, with 9 bases identical to TRBD1. CDR3 size: 15 residues. Per germline, CDR1 MNHEY and CDR2 SMNVEV (reference sequence). The trim removed 3 bases at V and 4 bases at J, leaving 4 bases unmatched. The DNA for the CDR3 is TGTGCCAGCAGTTTGACAGGGGGATGGAATCAGCCCCAGCATTTT. This encodes CASSLTGGWNQPQHF.

The chain combines TRBV20-1 with TRBJ2-3, with D unresolved. The CDR3 consists of 16 residues. CDR1 is DFQATT and CDR2 is SNEGSKA in the germline V gene (reference sequence). V lost 0 bases to trimming and J lost 6 bases, with 19 bases between them. CDR3 amino acids: CSARDARLALGDTQYF. The CDR3 nucleotides are TGCAGTGCTAGAGATGCCAGACTCGCCCTAGGGGATACGCAGTATTTT.

This clonotype was counted between two and nine times. This chain links TRBV27 with TRBJ1-5, with D possibly TRBD1 on 6 matching bases. The CDR3 loop spans 17 amino acids. Germline V gene data show CDR1 as MNHEY and CDR2 as SMNVEV (reference sequence). Trimming removed 3 bases from V and 0 bases from J, with 15 bases in between. CDR3 amino acids: CASSFSPGQYSNQPQHF. The CDR3 DNA reads TGTGCCAGCAGTTTTTCCCCGGGACAATATAGCAATCAGCCCCAGCATTTT.

A few counts support this clonotype. This chain uses TRBV24-1 with TRBJ2-5, with 12 bases matching TRBD2. J was trimmed by 9 bases and V by 3 bases; bases with no gene match: 10. Per germline, CDR1 KGHDR and CDR2 SFDVKD. The CDR3 runs 16 residues. CDR3 nucleotide sequence: TGTGCCACCAGTGATGTGACTAGCGGGAGAGGATTCGCCCAGTACTTC. Translated, it gives CATSDVTSGRGFAQYF.

This clonotype was seen a few times. The CDR3 reads CASSYSKTGTGNEKLFF. CDR3 nucleotides: TGTGCCAGCAGTTACTCGAAGACCGGGACAGGGAATGAAAAACTGTTTTTT. V is TRBV6-2 or TRBV6-3 and J is TRBJ1-4, with TRBD1 matching over 9 bases. The V gene's germline CDR1 is MNHEY and CDR2 SVGEGT. The CDR3 runs 17 residues. Unmatched junction bases numbered 7, after V lost 0 bases and J lost 5 bases.

This clonotype has just a few counts. The CDR3 protein is CASSFRQGVADTQYF. CDR3 DNA: TGTGCCAGCAGCTTTAGACAGGGAGTTGCAGATACGCAGTATTTT. The chain has TRBV5-4 and TRBJ2-3; TRBD1 aligns across 7 bases. This CDR3 has 15 amino acids. Germline-derived CDR1 and CDR2 are SGHNT and YYREEE (reference sequence). Germline trimming cut 2 bases from V and 4 bases from J; bases unmatched to any gene: 7. Complete variable domain (other parts from reference TRBV5-4 and TRBJ2-3): ETGVTQSPTHLIKTRGQQVTLRCSSQSGHNTVSWYQQALGQGPQFIFQYYREEENGRGNFPPRFSGLQFPNYSSELNVNALELDDSALYLCASSFRQGVADTQYFGPGTRLTVL.

J is TRBJ1-2 and V is TRBV7-8; no definite D call. Trimming stripped 6 bases from V and 4 bases from J, with 12 bases between. CDR1 SGHVS and CDR2 FQNEAQ come from the germline V gene. The CDR3 loop spans 13 amino acids. CDR3 coding DNA: TGTGCCAGCAGAGACGGCCGTACCTATGGCTACACCTTC. It specifies CASRDGRTYGYTF. The full variable domain, its missing parts supplied by reference TRBV7-8 and TRBJ1-2, is GAGVSQSPRYKVAKRGQDVALRCDPISGHVSLFWYQQALGQGPEFLTYFQNEAQLDKSGLPSDRFFAERPEGSVSTLKIQRTQQEDSAVYLCASRDGRTYGYTFGSGTRLTVV.

The table lists this clonotype with a few counts. The gene calls are TRBV24-1 and TRBJ2-7, with D unresolved. CDR1 and CDR2 (germline): KGHDR, SFDVKD. Trimming cost V 2 bases and J 2 bases, with 3 bases left between them. The CDR3 runs to 12 residues. Written as DNA, the CDR3 is TGTGCCACCAGTGATTCCACCTACGAGCAGTACGTC. Its translation: CATSDSTYEQYV.

J is TRBJ1-3 and V is TRBV12-3 or TRBV12-4, with D perhaps TRBD1 (6 bases). V was clipped by 5 bases and J by 3 bases, with 17 bases between them. The CDR3 length is 16 residues. CDR3 in amino acids: CASSAGRGAVGNTIYF. The CDR3 nucleotides are TGTGCCAGCAGTGCCGGTCGGGGGGCGGTTGGAAACACCATATATTTT.

This clonotype was detected a few times. The V and J genes are TRBV4-3 and TRBJ2-1; TRBD2 matches 13 bases. The length of the CDR3 is 19 residues. The germline CDR1 and CDR2 sequences are LGHNA and YSLEER. V dropped 2 bases and J dropped 5; count of bases not matched to a gene: 12. This chain's CDR3 is CASSQIGLAGAGTDNEQFF. The CDR3 region has the DNA TGCGCCAGCAGCCAAATCGGACTAGCGGGGGCCGGGACCGACAATGAGCAGTTCTTC.

CDR3 region: CSARAKGTPKNYGYTF. DNA for the CDR3: TGCAGTGCTAGGGCTAAAGGGACACCGAAGAACTATGGCTACACCTTC. The chain has TRBV20-1 and TRBJ1-2; maybe TRBD1 (6 bases). V was clipped by 3 bases and J by 2 bases, with 19 bases between them. The CDR3 totals 16 residues. Looked up from germline, CDR1 is DFQATT and CDR2 is SNEGSKA (reference sequence).

This sequence joins TRBV9 and TRBJ1-6; D may be TRBD1 (6 bases). CDR1 and CDR2 (germline): SGDLS, YYNGEE. The V gene lost 6 bases and the J gene lost 8 bases, with 15 bases spanning the gap. This CDR3 comprises 14 residues. The CDR3 DNA reads as TGTGCCAGCACCCTCGGGGGCAATGATTCACCCCTCCACTTT. This sequence encodes CASTLGGNDSPLHF.

This clonotype was recorded many times. This rearrangement joins TRBV4-3 to TRBJ2-3; no clear D gene. The CDR3 is 15 amino acids. CDR1 is LGHNA, CDR2 YSLEER, per germline. V lost 0 bases and J 3 bases, leaving 10 bases between the germline ends. The CDR3 DNA reads as TGCGCCAGCAGCCAAGATCTTGCGCCGACAGATACGCAGTATTTT. Translation: CASSQDLAPTDTQYF.

Only a few counts were recorded for this clonotype. The genes are TRBV28 and TRBJ2-7; maybe TRBD1 (6 bases). CDR1 and CDR2 from the germline V gene are MDHEN and SYDVKM. The V end lost 2 bases, the J end lost 2 bases, and 10 bases lay between the germline ends. CDR3 length: 14 amino acids. The DNA of the CDR3 is TGTGCCAGCAGTTTAACAGGGAAGACCTACGAGCAGTACTTC. This translates into CASSLTGKTYEQYF.

This clonotype was observed a handful of times. The chain combines TRBV13 with TRBJ2-7; 10 positions agree with TRBD2. Trimming at V came to 2 bases and at J to 5 bases, leaving 6 bases not matched to a gene. Germline V gives CDR1 PRHDT, CDR2 FYEKMQ (reference sequence). The length of the CDR3 is 15 residues. The CDR3 protein is CASSLRSSGGNEQYF. CDR3 nucleotides: TGTGCCAGCAGCTTAAGGTCTAGCGGGGGAAACGAGCAGTACTTC.

This clonotype has more than one count but fewer than ten. The rearrangement links TRBV3-1 to TRBJ2-3; 8 bases line up with TRBD2. V lost 0 bases, J lost 4 bases, and 6 bases stayed unmatched. Germline values: CDR1 LGHDT, CDR2 YNNKEL (reference sequence). There are 16 residues in the CDR3. The CDR3 sequence is CASSQEDGGVADTQYF. CDR3 nucleotides: TGTGCCAGCAGCCAAGAGGACGGGGGGGTAGCAGATACGCAGTATTTT.

The chain combines TRBV4-2 with TRBJ2-7; unclear D gene. The CDR3 extends over 15 amino acids. Trimming cost V 0 bases and J 2 bases, with 11 bases left between them. CDR1 is LGHNA and CDR2 is YNFKEQ in the germline V gene. The CDR3 here is CASSQDWATPYEQYF. As DNA, the CDR3 is TGTGCCAGCAGCCAAGATTGGGCTACACCCTACGAGCAGTACTTC.

Only a few counts were recorded for this clonotype. This sequence joins TRBV7-6 and TRBJ2-3; TRBD2 aligns across 11 bases. The CDR3 totals 17 residues. J was trimmed by 5 bases and V by 5 bases; bases with no gene match: 12. Looked up from germline, CDR1 is SGHVS and CDR2 is FNYEAQ. The CDR3: CASSTRPFSGGGDTQYF. DNA of the CDR3: TGTGCCAGCAGCACACGCCCCTTTAGCGGGGGGGGAGATACGCAGTATTTT.

The V gene is TRBV18, the J gene TRBJ2-3, with 8 positions matching TRBD2. V was pared by 5 bases and J by 7 bases, with 11 bases of the junction left unmatched. CDR1 KGHSH and CDR2 LQKENI come from the germline V gene. CDR3 size: 15 residues. DNA for the CDR3: TGTGCCAGCTCATCTACGGGGGGGCGCTGGAATACGCAGTATTTT. Translated: CASSSTGGRWNTQYF.

This clonotype was seen only a few times. V is TRBV4-3 and J is TRBJ1-2; D not certain. The CDR3 runs to 13 residues. Deletions cut 4 bases from V and 8 bases from J, with 14 bases between. Germline loops: CDR1 LGHNA, CDR2 YSLEER. The CDR3 loop is CASSLEGRSGYTF. The CDR3 nucleotides are TGCGCCAGCAGCCTGGAAGGCAGGTCGGGCTACACCTTC.

This clonotype came up a few times. The chain is built from TRBV18 and TRBJ1-4; D remains unclear. The germline V gene has CDR1 KGHSH and CDR2 LQKENI. V was cut by 5 bases and J by 2 bases, with 6 bases left in between. The CDR3 has 13 amino acids. CDR3 nucleotides: TGTGCCAGCTCAGCGCGTACTAATGAAAAACTGTTTTTT. Its translation is CASSARTNEKLFF.

The sample holds a few counts of this clonotype. J is TRBJ2-2 and V is TRBV11-2; 8 bases are shared with TRBD1. This CDR3 spans 15 amino acids. The V segment lost 5 bases and the J segment 4 bases; nucleotides outside the gene matches: 6. Germline V gene data show CDR1 as SGHAT and CDR2 as FQNNGV. The DNA for the CDR3 is TGTGCCAGCAGCCACGGACAGGGAGTCACCGGGGAGCTGTTTTTT. Protein sequence: CASSHGQGVTGELFF.

The chain links TRBV20-1 to TRBJ1-1; D might be TRBD1 (6 bases). The CDR3 loop spans 14 amino acids. Trimming stripped 2 bases from V and 0 bases from J, with 10 bases between. Per germline, CDR1 DFQATT and CDR2 SNEGSKA (reference sequence). CDR3 protein: CSARPGHLNTEAFF. The CDR3 DNA reads TGCAGTGCTAGACCGGGACATCTGAACACTGAAGCTTTCTTT.